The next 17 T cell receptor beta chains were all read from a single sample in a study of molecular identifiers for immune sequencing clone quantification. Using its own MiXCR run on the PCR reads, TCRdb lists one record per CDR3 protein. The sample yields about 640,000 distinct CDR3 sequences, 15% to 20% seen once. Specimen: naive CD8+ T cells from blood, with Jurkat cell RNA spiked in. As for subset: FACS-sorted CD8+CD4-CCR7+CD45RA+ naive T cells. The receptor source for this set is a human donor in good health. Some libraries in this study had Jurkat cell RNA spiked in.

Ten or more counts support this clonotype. The CDR3 sequence: CASSEALGQAYEQYF. The CDR3 bases are TGTGCCAGCAGTGAAGCGCTGGGGCAGGCCTACGAGCAGTACTTC. The chain joins TRBV6-1 to TRBJ2-7; the D gene is possibly TRBD1 (5 bases). This CDR3 is 15 amino acids long. V lost 0 bases and J lost 2, with 11 bases in between. Germline assignment: CDR1 MNHNS and CDR2 SASEGT.

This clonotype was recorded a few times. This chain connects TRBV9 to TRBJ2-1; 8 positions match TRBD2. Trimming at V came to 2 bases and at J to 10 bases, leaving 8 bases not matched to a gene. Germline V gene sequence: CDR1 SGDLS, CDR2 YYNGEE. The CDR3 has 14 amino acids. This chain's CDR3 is CASSVPRGGREQFF. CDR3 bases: TGTGCCAGCAGCGTTCCACGGGGGGGCAGGGAGCAGTTCTTC.

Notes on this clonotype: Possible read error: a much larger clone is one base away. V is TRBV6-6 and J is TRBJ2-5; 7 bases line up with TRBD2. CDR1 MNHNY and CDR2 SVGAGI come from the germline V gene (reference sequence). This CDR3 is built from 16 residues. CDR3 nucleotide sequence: TGTGCCAGCGGTTACGGGACCGCGGGAGAGCCAGAGACCCAGTACTTC. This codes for CASGYGTAGEPETQYF.

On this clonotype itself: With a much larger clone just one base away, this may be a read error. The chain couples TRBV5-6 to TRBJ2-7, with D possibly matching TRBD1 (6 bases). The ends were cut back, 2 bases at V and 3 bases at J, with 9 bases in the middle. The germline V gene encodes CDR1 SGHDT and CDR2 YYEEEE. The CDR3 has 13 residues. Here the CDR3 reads CASSFTGIYEQYF. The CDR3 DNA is TGTGCCAGCAGCTTTACAGGGATCTACGAGCAGTACTTC.

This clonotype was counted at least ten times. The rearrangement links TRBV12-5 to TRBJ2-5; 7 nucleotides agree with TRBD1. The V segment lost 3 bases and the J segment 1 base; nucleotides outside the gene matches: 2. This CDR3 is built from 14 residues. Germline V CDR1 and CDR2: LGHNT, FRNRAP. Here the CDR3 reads CASGFGTAQETQYF. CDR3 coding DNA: TGTGCTAGTGGTTTCGGGACAGCCCAAGAGACCCAGTACTTC.

The CDR3 protein is CASSLDLQDTDTQYF. The CDR3 nucleotides are TGTGCCAGCAGCTTGGATTTACAGGACACAGATACGCAGTATTTT. The chain combines TRBV5-6 with TRBJ2-3; D is perhaps TRBD1 (5 bases). V lost 0 bases, J lost 2 bases, and 10 bases lay in between. Germline V gives CDR1 SGHDT, CDR2 YYEEEE. This CDR3 has 15 amino acids.

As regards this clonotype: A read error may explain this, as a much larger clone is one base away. The CDR3 loop is CASSHDRGSGNTIHF. The CDR3 nucleotides read TGCGCCAGCAGCCACGACAGGGGCTCTGGAAACACCATACATTTT. J is TRBJ1-3 and V is TRBV5-1; 8 nucleotides match TRBD1. Germline CDR1 and CDR2: SGHRS and YFSETQ. The CDR3 totals 15 residues. The whole variable domain, filled in from reference TRBV5-1 and TRBJ1-3, reads KAGVTQTPRYLIKTRGQQVTLSCSPISGHRSVSWYQQTPGQGLQFLFEYFSETQRNKGNFPGRFSGRQFSNSRSEMNVSTLELGDSALYLCASSHDRGSGNTIHFGEGSWLTVV.

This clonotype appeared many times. CDR3 sequence reads: CASSDPRRDEQYF. The CDR3 DNA follows: TGTGCCAGCAGTGACCCACGCAGGGACGAGCAGTACTTC. V is TRBV25-1 and J is TRBJ2-7, with D possibly matching TRBD1 (5 bases). This CDR3 comprises 13 residues. V shed 3 bases and J shed 5 bases, with 11 bases lying between them. Germline V gives CDR1 MGHDK, CDR2 SYGVNS.

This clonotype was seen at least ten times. The CDR3 region is CAWSVVGGEQYF. The CDR3 DNA reads TGTGCCTGGAGTGTTGTTGGAGGGGAGCAGTACTTC. This rearrangement joins TRBV30 to TRBJ2-7; the D gene is possibly TRBD2 (6 bases). CDR1 and CDR2 (germline): GTSNPN, SVGIG (reference sequence). The germline V and J ends were trimmed by 0 bases and 7 bases, with 10 bases remaining between them. The CDR3 extends over 12 amino acids.

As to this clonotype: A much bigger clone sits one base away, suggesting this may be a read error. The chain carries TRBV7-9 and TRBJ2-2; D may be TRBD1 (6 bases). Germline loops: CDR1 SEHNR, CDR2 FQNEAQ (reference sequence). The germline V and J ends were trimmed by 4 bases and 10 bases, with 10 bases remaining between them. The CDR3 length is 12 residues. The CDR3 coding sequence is TGTGCCAGCAGCTGGGGGCCTGAGGAGCTGTTTTTT. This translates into CASSWGPEELFF.

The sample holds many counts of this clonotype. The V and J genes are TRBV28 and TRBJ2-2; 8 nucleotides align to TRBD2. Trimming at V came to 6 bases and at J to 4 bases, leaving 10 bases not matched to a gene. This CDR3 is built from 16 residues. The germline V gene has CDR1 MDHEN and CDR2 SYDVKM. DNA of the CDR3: TGTGCCAGCAGACCCGGCCCCGGGAGGGCCACCGGGGAGCTGTTTTTT. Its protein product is CASRPGPGRATGELFF.

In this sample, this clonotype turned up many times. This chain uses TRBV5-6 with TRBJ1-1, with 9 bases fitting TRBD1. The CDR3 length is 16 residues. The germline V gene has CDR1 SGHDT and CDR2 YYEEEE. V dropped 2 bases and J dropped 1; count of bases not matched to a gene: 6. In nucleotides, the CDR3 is TGTGCCAGCAGCTTTCCGGGGACAGGGAGGAACACTGAAGCTTTCTTT. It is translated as CASSFPGTGRNTEAFF.

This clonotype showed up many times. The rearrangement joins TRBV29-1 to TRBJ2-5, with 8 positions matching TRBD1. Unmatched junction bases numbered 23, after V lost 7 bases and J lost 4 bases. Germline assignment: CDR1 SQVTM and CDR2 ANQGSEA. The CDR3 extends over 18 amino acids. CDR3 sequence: CSGNPNLDRDVPGETQYF. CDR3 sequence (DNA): TGCAGCGGTAACCCAAACCTGGACAGGGACGTCCCGGGAGAGACCCAGTACTTC.

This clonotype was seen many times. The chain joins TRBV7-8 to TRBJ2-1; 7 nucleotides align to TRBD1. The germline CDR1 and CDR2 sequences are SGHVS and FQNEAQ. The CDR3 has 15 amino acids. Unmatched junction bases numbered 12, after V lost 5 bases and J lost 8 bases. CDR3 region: CASSPAEGARYEQFF. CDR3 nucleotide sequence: TGTGCCAGCAGCCCCGCCGAGGGGGCTCGGTATGAGCAGTTCTTC. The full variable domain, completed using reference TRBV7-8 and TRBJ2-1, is GAGVSQSPRYKVAKRGQDVALRCDPISGHVSLFWYQQALGQGPEFLTYFQNEAQLDKSGLPSDRFFAERPEGSVSTLKIQRTQQEDSAVYLCASSPAEGARYEQFFGPGTRLTVL.

In nucleotides, the CDR3 is TGTGCCAGCAGTTGGGGCGGGGGTATGGAGACCCAGTACTTC. It translates to CASSWGGGMETQYF. This sequence joins TRBV12-3 or TRBV12-4 and TRBJ2-5; 7 nucleotides agree with TRBD2. With V trimmed by 4 bases and J by 5 bases, 7 bases remained unmatched. The CDR3 spans 14 residues.

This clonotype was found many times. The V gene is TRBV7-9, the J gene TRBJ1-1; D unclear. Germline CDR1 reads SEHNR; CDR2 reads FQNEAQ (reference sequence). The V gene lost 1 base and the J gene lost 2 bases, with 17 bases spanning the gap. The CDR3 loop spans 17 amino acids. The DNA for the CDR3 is TGTGCCAGCAGCTTAGTCTTCTCCGCGTACGGAAACACTGAAGCTTTCTTT. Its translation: CASSLVFSAYGNTEAFF.

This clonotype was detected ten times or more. The CDR3 DNA reads as TGCGCCAGCAGCCATCTAGCGGGGGGGTCAGATACGCAGTATTTT. Amino acid sequence: CASSHLAGGSDTQYF. The V and J genes are TRBV4-1 and TRBJ2-3, with 12 bases lining up with TRBD2. Germline CDR1 MGHRA, CDR2 YSYEKL. The V gene end was trimmed by 3 bases and the J gene end by 4 bases; junction bases not matched to a gene: 2. CDR3 length equals 15 residues.